The source of this TCR beta chain is a study of CD8+CD57+ T cells in acquired aplastic anemia. Study summary: Sorted CD4+ and CD8+ cells yielded DNA averaging about 3.2 ug.

Study outcomes and limitations: Sharing between patients and controls was observed for 25 to 30 CD8+ CDR3 sequences.

Profiles of TCR beta VDJ and CDR3 were generated from a genomic DNA template. A single record per CDR3 protein comes from TCRdb applying MiXCR to the reads. The sample carries about 40,000 distinct CDR3 sequences, 65% to 70% recorded once. Concerning this clonotype: Its specificity is unknown.

From germline, CDR1 is LNHDA and CDR2 SQIVND (reference sequence). The CDR3 covers 15 residues. Trimming took 8 bases from V and 3 from J, leaving 19 bases between them. This receptor was taken from a human donor in good health, serving as a control. Sequenced sample: sorted CD4+, CD8+, or CD8+CD57+ T cells (not recorded which) from PBMCs. This chain joins TRBV19 and TRBJ1-2; the D gene is possibly TRBD1 (5 bases). CDR3 protein: CASGNLGAIDYGYTF. The CDR3 region has the DNA TGTGCCAGTGGCAATCTAGGGGCGATCGACTATGGCTACACCTTC.